The 10 T cell receptor beta chains below were found in one sample sequenced in a study of T cell responses to AZD1222 COVID-19 vaccine. Using immunoSEQ multiplex PCR, the repertoire was profiled, and TCRdb retains in-frame clones only, with some absent. The sample has under 130,000 clones, more than 75% seen once. The sequenced sample was peripheral blood, obtained on day 0 of AZD1222 vaccination. Receptors originate from an adult in good health.

The chain joins TRBV6-2 or TRBV6-3 to TRBJ2-3; 8 positions match TRBD2. The V gene end was trimmed by 2 bases and the J gene end by 2 bases; junction bases not matched to a gene: 6. The CDR3 is 16 amino acids. From germline, CDR1 is MNHEY and CDR2 SVGEGT. The CDR3 coding sequence is TGTGCCAGCAGTTACATCCGGGGGGGCCTCACAGATACGCAGTATTTT. It yields the protein CASSYIRGGLTDTQYF.

The chain joins TRBV18 to TRBJ1-1, with 10 bases lining up with TRBD1. Germline V gene data show CDR1 as KGHSH and CDR2 as LQKENI. V was clipped by 3 bases and J by 11 bases; unmatched bases: 18. The CDR3 consists of 17 residues. CDR3 region: CASSPTGTGELRVVAFF. CDR3 nucleotides: TGTGCCAGCTCACCTACCGGGACAGGGGAACTACGTGTGGTGGCTTTCTTT.

The rearrangement joins TRBV28 to TRBJ2-7; the match to TRBD1 covers 7 bases. The CDR3 runs to 14 residues. Germline values: CDR1 MDHEN, CDR2 SYDVKM. V lost 3 bases to trimming and J lost 3 bases; unmatched junction nucleotides: 5. CDR3 coding DNA: TGTGCCAGCAGTTTTATAGGGGGCGGCTACGAGCAGTACTTC. Translated: CASSFIGGGYEQYF.

This clone was detected a few times. This rearrangement joins TRBV6-4 to TRBJ2-1, with a weak D call TRBD2 (7 bases). CDR3 length equals 16 residues. Germline loops: CDR1 MRHNA, CDR2 SNTAGT. Trimming cost V 5 bases and J 5 bases, with 19 bases left between them. The CDR3 protein is CASSPSGASGHNEQFF. The DNA of the CDR3 is TGTGCCAGCAGTCCGTCAGGGGCTAGCGGCCACAATGAGCAGTTCTTC.

The chain couples TRBV24-1 to TRBJ2-1; TRBD2 is a possible D gene (5 bases). The germline V and J ends were trimmed by 1 base and 10 bases, with 16 bases remaining between them. The CDR3 consists of 15 residues. CDR1 KGHDR and CDR2 SFDVKD come from the germline V gene. CDR3 amino acids: CATSDLRTHRLEQFF. The CDR3, as DNA: TGTGCCACCAGTGATTTACGGACTCATAGGTTGGAGCAGTTCTTC.

The chain couples TRBV5-1 to TRBJ2-7, with 9 bases fitting TRBD1. CDR3 size: 16 residues. Germline trimming cut 4 bases from V and 0 bases from J; bases unmatched to any gene: 8. Per germline, CDR1 SGHRS and CDR2 YFSETQ. CDR3 protein: CASSGAGTGFSYEQYF. CDR3 DNA: TGCGCCAGCAGCGGCGCCGGGACAGGGTTCTCCTACGAGCAGTACTTC.

V is TRBV5-1 and J is TRBJ2-7, with D tentatively TRBD1 or TRBD2 (5 bases each). V was clipped by 6 bases and J by 3 bases, with 16 bases between them. The CDR3 length is 14 residues. Germline lookup yields CDR1 SGHRS and CDR2 YFSETQ. The CDR3 region is CASTDGTGDYEQYF. In DNA, the CDR3 is TGCGCCAGCACCGACGGGACCGGGGACTACGAGCAGTACTTC.

V usage is TRBV7-2 and J usage is TRBJ2-5; D is uncertain. V shed 5 bases and J shed 1 base, with 2 bases lying between them. Germline V gene lookup returns CDR1 SGHTA and CDR2 FQGNSA. This CDR3 contains 11 residues. CDR3 bases: TGTGCCAGCAGCCTCCAAGAGACCCAGTACTTC. It specifies CASSLQETQYF.

This chain links TRBV7-9 with TRBJ2-2; tentatively, D is TRBD1 or TRBD2 (5 bases each). V dropped 4 bases and J dropped 0 bases, with 12 bases sitting between them. Germline CDR1 is SEHNR and CDR2 is FQNEAQ (reference sequence). This CDR3 is 16 amino acids long. The CDR3 spells CASSWGTAANTGELFF. DNA of the CDR3: TGTGCCAGCAGCTGGGGGACGGCGGCGAACACCGGGGAGCTGTTTTTT.

The V and J genes are TRBV5-4 and TRBJ1-2, with D possibly matching TRBD1 (5 bases). This CDR3 is 18 amino acids long. Per germline, CDR1 SGHNT and CDR2 YYREEE (reference sequence). V was shortened by 5 bases and J by 2 bases, with 25 bases between the two germline ends. In DNA, the CDR3 is TGTGCCAGCAGGCGATTGACGTGGGACCGATCTCTCAACTATGGCTACACCTTC. It codes for CASRRLTWDRSLNYGYTF. The variable domain in full, with the rest retrieved from reference TRBV5-4 and TRBJ1-2, is ETGVTQSPTHLIKTRGQQVTLRCSSQSGHNTVSWYQQALGQGPQFIFQYYREEENGRGNFPPRFSGLQFPNYSSELNVNALELDDSALYLCASRRLTWDRSLNYGYTFGSGTRLTVV.